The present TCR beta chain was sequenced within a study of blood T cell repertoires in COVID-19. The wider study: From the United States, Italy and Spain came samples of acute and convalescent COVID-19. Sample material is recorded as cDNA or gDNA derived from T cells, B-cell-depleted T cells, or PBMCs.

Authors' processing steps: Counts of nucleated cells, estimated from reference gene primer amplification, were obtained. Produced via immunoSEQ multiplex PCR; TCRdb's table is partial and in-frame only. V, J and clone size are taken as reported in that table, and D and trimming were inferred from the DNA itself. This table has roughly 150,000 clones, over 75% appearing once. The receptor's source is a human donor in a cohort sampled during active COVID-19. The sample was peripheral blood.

This CDR3 is CASSRGQGPKAFF. In DNA form, the CDR3 reads TGTGCCAGCTCACGCGGACAGGGCCCTAAGGCTTTCTTT. The V and J genes are TRBV18 and TRBJ1-1, with 8 positions matching TRBD1. J was trimmed by 11 bases and V by 4 bases; bases with no gene match: 9. CDR1 is KGHSH, CDR2 LQKENI, per germline. CDR3 size: 13 residues.